A single sample is the source of the 22 T cell receptor beta chains below, sequenced in a study of OX40 agonist ivuxolimab in advanced cancers. Receptor amplification or capture employed the immunoSEQ multiplex PCR assay. The table comes from immuneACCESS by way of TCRdb, which keeps in-frame sequences with V and J called. Part of the clones is missing from these tables; in studies checked, under half for an unresolved V gene and the rest for unknown reasons. For this sample the table gives 20,000 to 25,000 clones, of which 80% to 90% were detected only once. More than 20% of the sample lies in the top ten. Sequencing used CD4+ or CD8+ T cells sorted from blood, obtained in a trial of the OX40 agonist ivuxolimab. All receptors come from an adult with an advanced solid tumor such as melanoma, head and neck, liver or kidney cancer.

The chain recombines TRBV30 with TRBJ2-7, with 7 positions matching TRBD2. This CDR3 has 12 residues. J gave up 5 bases and V 5 bases, and 6 bases lay outside the gene matches. Germline CDR1 is GTSNPN and CDR2 is SVGIG (reference sequence). The CDR3 bases are TGTGCCTGGTGGGGAGGGGAGGACGAGCAGTACTTC. Its protein is CAWWGGEDEQYF.

The chain carries TRBV27 and TRBJ1-5, with TRBD1 matching over 8 bases. After removal of 2 bases from V and 5 bases from J, the junction contained 5 bases not matched to a gene. Per germline, CDR1 MNHEY and CDR2 SMNVEV (reference sequence). This CDR3 is built from 15 residues. As DNA, the CDR3 is TGTGCCAGCAGTTTAGTGGAGGACAGGGATCAGCCCCAGCATTTT. Protein product: CASSLVEDRDQPQHF.

This clone has only one observation. The chain joins TRBV6-5 to TRBJ1-6; D ambiguous. Germline-derived CDR1 and CDR2 are MNHEY and SVGAGI. V gave up 2 bases and J gave up 11 bases, with 13 bases separating them. This CDR3 has 14 amino acids. CDR3 amino acids: CASSYREGSTPLHF. CDR3 nucleotide sequence: TGTGCCAGCAGTTACCGCGAAGGATCAACACCCCTCCACTTT.

CDR3 residues: CASSMWTSGKIYQETQYF. The DNA for the CDR3 is TGTGCCAGCAGCATGTGGACTAGCGGGAAAATATACCAAGAGACCCAGTACTTC. V usage is TRBV21-1 and J usage is TRBJ2-5; TRBD2, as called in the table, went unchecked against the DNA. TRBV21-1 is a listed pseudogene. The CDR3 contains 18 residues.

This clone ranks as medium-sized. The V and J genes are TRBV7-6 and TRBJ1-1; the D gene is possibly TRBD1 (5 bases). The CDR3 spans 15 residues. The germline V gene has CDR1 SGHVS and CDR2 FNYEAQ. Trimming took off 2 bases at V and 4 bases at J, with 14 bases between the two ends. The CDR3: CASSLMRGRSTEAFF. CDR3 nucleotide sequence: TGTGCCAGCAGCTTAATGCGGGGGAGGAGCACTGAAGCTTTCTTT.

The chain combines TRBV29-1 with TRBJ1-5; the D gene is possibly TRBD1 (6 bases). Germline assignment: CDR1 SQVTM and CDR2 ANQGSEA. The length of the CDR3 is 13 residues. Trimming pared 3 bases from V and 6 bases from J, leaving 12 bases between. The CDR3 DNA reads as TGCAGCGTTGATGAAGGGGGAGGTCAGCCCCAGCATTTT. This sequence encodes CSVDEGGGQPQHF.

This sequence joins TRBV4-1 and TRBJ1-6, with unresolved D. This CDR3 contains 13 residues. Trimming removed 1 base from V and 11 bases from J, with 9 bases in between. Germline V lookup: CDR1 MGHRA, CDR2 YSYEKL. CDR3 amino acids: CASSQGLRAPLHF. In DNA form, the CDR3 reads TGCGCCAGCAGCCAAGGGCTTAGGGCACCCCTCCACTTT.

This chain uses TRBV10-3 with TRBJ2-7; 9 bases match TRBD1. The germline V gene encodes CDR1 ENHRY and CDR2 SYGVKD. V shed 2 bases, J shed 6 bases, and the junction held 5 bases outside the gene matches. The CDR3 is 14 amino acids. DNA for the CDR3: TGTGCCATCAGTGAGGGGGGACAGGGCGGCGAGCAGTACTTC. This encodes CAISEGGQGGEQYF.

V and J are TRBV30 and TRBJ1-4, with D maybe TRBD1 (6 bases). There are 13 residues in the CDR3. Trimming took 6 bases from V and 6 from J, leaving 14 bases between them. Germline lookup yields CDR1 GTSNPN and CDR2 SVGIG (reference sequence). CDR3 DNA: TGTGCCTGCGGATCTCGGACAGATGAAAAACTGTTTTTT. It encodes CACGSRTDEKLFF.

The chain couples TRBV15 to TRBJ2-7; 10 bases match TRBD1. Germline CDR1 and CDR2: LNHNV and YYDKDF (reference sequence). V was pared by 0 bases and J by 5 bases, with 4 bases of the junction left unmatched. The CDR3 is 15 residues long. The CDR3 DNA sequence: TGTGCCACCAGCAGAGATAGACAGGGGGCTCACGAGCAGTACTTC. Its translation: CATSRDRQGAHEQYF.

This chain uses TRBV15 with TRBJ2-3, with 7 bases identical to TRBD1. J lost 2 bases, V lost 9 bases, and 8 bases had no gene match. The CDR3 loop spans 14 amino acids. Germline CDR1 reads LNHNV; CDR2 reads YYDKDF (reference sequence). The CDR3 DNA is TGTGCCACGAGCCCGGGACAGACCACAGATACGCAGTATTTT. This translates into CATSPGQTTDTQYF. Using reference TRBV15 and TRBJ2-3 for the parts outside the CDR3, the full variable domain is DAMVIQNPRYQVTQFGKPVTLSCSQTLNHNVMYWYQQKSSQAPKLLFHYYDKDFNNEADTPDNFQSRRPNTSFCFLDIRSPGLGDTAMYLCATSPGQTTDTQYFGPGTRLTVL.

This chain joins TRBV2 and TRBJ2-7; 7 positions agree with TRBD2. The CDR3 sequence is 16 residues long. Germline V gene sequence: CDR1 SNHLY, CDR2 FYNNEI. Trimming at V came to 8 bases and at J to 0 bases, leaving 13 bases not matched to a gene. The CDR3 region has the DNA TGTGCCAGCTACGACTTTAGCGGGTGGAGCTCCTACGAGCAGTACTTC. Protein sequence: CASYDFSGWSSYEQYF.

The V gene is TRBV29-1, the J gene TRBJ2-1; TRBD2 matches 7 bases. V gave up 2 bases and J gave up 9 bases; unmatched junction bases: 19. Germline V CDR1 and CDR2: SQVTM, ANQGSEA. CDR3 length: 17 residues. The CDR3 loop is CSVETIPSAGVSSEQFF. The CDR3, as DNA: TGCAGCGTTGAAACAATCCCTTCGGCGGGAGTTTCTAGTGAGCAGTTCTTC.

The chain joins TRBV4-1 to TRBJ2-2, with D tentatively TRBD2 (5 bases). Germline CDR1 reads MGHRA; CDR2 reads YSYEKL. V was clipped by 4 bases and J by 6 bases, with 12 bases between them. CDR3 length equals 14 residues. The CDR3 region has the DNA TGCGCCAGCAGCCGCGGACTTGGGTCCGGGGAGCTGTTTTTT. It yields the protein CASSRGLGSGELFF.

Turning to this clone: The same CDR3 can be traced to other DNA sequences in this sample. V and J are TRBV4-1 and TRBJ2-1, with TRBD2 matching over 12 bases. Germline V gene sequence: CDR1 MGHRA, CDR2 YSYEKL. Losses at the gene ends were 5 bases for V and 2 bases for J; bases not matched to a gene: 1. The CDR3 is 15 residues long. The CDR3, as DNA: TGCGCCAGCAGCTGGACTAGCGGGGCCTACAATGAGCAGTTCTTC. Translated: CASSWTSGAYNEQFF.

The chain combines TRBV27 with TRBJ1-1; no clear D gene. CDR3 length equals 16 residues. In germline, CDR1 is MNHEY, CDR2 SMNVEV (reference sequence). Trimming took 2 bases from V and 0 from J, leaving 13 bases between them. The CDR3 here is CASSLGVGGVNTEAFF. CDR3 nucleotide sequence: TGTGCCAGCAGTTTAGGGGTAGGTGGAGTGAACACTGAAGCTTTCTTT.

This chain joins TRBV27 and TRBJ2-1; 9 nucleotides match TRBD2. V was pared by 0 bases and J by 0 bases, with 3 bases of the junction left unmatched. The germline CDR1 and CDR2 sequences are MNHEY and SMNVEV (reference sequence). The CDR3 loop spans 17 amino acids. The CDR3 sequence is CASSLSLAGNSYNEQFF. CDR3 sequence (DNA): TGTGCCAGCAGTTTATCGCTAGCGGGAAACTCCTACAATGAGCAGTTCTTC.

CDR3 residues: CASSLAKLATVRNEQFF. In DNA form, the CDR3 reads TGTGCCAGCAGCTTGGCTAAACTAGCAACAGTACGCAATGAGCAGTTCTTC. V gene TRBV5-4 combines with J gene TRBJ2-1, with D tentatively TRBD2 (6 bases). The germline V gene encodes CDR1 SGHNT and CDR2 YYREEE (reference sequence). This CDR3 spans 17 amino acids. V lost 0 bases, J lost 6 bases, and 19 bases lay in between.

This clone was observed once. The chain combines TRBV6-6 with TRBJ2-3; D might be TRBD2 (6 bases). The CDR3 sequence is 12 residues long. The V end lost 4 bases, the J end lost 6 bases, and 8 bases lay between the germline ends. In germline, CDR1 is MNHNY, CDR2 SVGAGI (reference sequence). This chain's CDR3 is CASSFGGDTQYF. The CDR3, as DNA: TGTGCCAGCAGTTTTGGGGGGGATACGCAGTATTTT.

V usage is TRBV5-8 and J usage is TRBJ2-7; no definite D call. Germline V gene sequence: CDR1 SGHTS, CDR2 YDEGEE. This CDR3 has 13 amino acids. V shed 0 bases and J shed 3 bases, with 7 bases lying between them. In nucleotides, the CDR3 is TGTGCCAGCAGCTTGGAGGGTTACTACGAGCAGTACTTC. It codes for CASSLEGYYEQYF.

This clone has only a few counts. CDR3: CASSLRSHTGELFF. The CDR3 DNA reads TGTGCCAGCAGTTTACGGTCTCACACCGGGGAGCTGTTTTTT. J is TRBJ2-2 and V is TRBV27, with D unresolved. The V and J ends lost 2 bases and 3 bases respectively, with 7 bases between them. Germline values: CDR1 MNHEY, CDR2 SMNVEV (reference sequence). This CDR3 region has 14 residues.

V gene TRBV19 combines with J gene TRBJ2-6, with 10 bases aligning to TRBD1. The CDR3 is made up of 18 amino acids. CDR1 is LNHDA, CDR2 SQIVND, per germline (reference sequence). With 5 bases clipped from V and 4 bases from J, the junction kept 11 bases outside the gene matches. CDR3 coding DNA: TGTGCCAGTAGTCCCCTTGACAGGGGGCGGAACGGGGCCAACGTCCTGACTTTC. It encodes CASSPLDRGRNGANVLTF.